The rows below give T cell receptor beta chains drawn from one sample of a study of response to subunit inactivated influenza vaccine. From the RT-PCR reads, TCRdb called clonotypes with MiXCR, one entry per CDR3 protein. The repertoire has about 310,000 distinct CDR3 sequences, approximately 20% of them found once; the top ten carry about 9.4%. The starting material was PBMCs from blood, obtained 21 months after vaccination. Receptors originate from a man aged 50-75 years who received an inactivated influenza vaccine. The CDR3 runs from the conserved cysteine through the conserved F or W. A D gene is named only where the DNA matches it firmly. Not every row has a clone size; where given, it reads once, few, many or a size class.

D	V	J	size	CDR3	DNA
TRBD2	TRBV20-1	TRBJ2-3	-	CSASAATSGSRDTQYF	TGCAGTGCTAGCGCCGCTACTAGCGGGAGTAGAGACACGCAGTATTTT
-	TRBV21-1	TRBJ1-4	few	CASSNGADRFNEKLFF	TGTGCCAGCAGCAACGGCGCAGACCGGTTTAATGAAAAACTGTTTTTT
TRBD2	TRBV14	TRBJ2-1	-	CASSQTSGGYYNEQFF	TGTGCCAGCAGCCAAACTAGCGGGGGTTACTACAATGAGCAGTTCTTC
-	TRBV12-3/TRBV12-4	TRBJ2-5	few	CASRSGVTETQYF	TGTGCCAGCAGGTCGGGGGTTACGGAGACCCAGTACTTC
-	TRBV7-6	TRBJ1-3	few	CASSPLAGNTIYF	TGTGCCAGCAGCCCCCTCGCGGGAAACACCATATATTTT
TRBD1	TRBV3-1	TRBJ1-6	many	CASRGQGVFPLHF	TGTGCCAGCAGGGGACAGGGTGTTTTTCCCCTCCACTTT
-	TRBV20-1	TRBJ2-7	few	CSGGMGRPYEQYF	TGCAGTGGGGGCATGGGGAGGCCCTACGAGCAGTACTTC
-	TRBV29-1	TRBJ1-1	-	CSIRTNTEAFF	TGCAGCATCAGGACGAACACTGAAGCTTTCTTT
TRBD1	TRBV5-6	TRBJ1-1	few	CASSLGGQGLWTEAFF	TGTGCCAGCAGCTTGGGGGGACAGGGGTTGTGGACTGAAGCTTTCTTT
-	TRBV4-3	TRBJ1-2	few	CASSQDARSDYGYTF	TGCGCCAGCAGCCAAGATGCGCGGAGCGATTATGGCTACACCTTC
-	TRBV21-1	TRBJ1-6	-	CASSKAGGQQLRDSPLHF	TGTGCCAGCAGCAAAGCTGGGGGACAGCAACTTAGAGATTCACCCCTCCACTTT
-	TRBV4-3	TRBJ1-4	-	CASRLLGGEKLFF	TGCGCCAGCAGGCTACTAGGTGGGGAAAAACTGTTTTTT
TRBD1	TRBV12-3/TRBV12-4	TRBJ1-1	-	CASSLGGTGNAFF	TGTGCCAGCAGTTTGGGGGGGACAGGGAACGCTTTCTTT
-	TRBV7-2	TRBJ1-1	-	CASSLGRLATEAFF	TGTGCCAGCAGCCTGGGACGTTTGGCTACTGAAGCTTTCTTT
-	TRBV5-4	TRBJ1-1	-	CASSTDSYTEAFF	TGTGCCAGCAGCACTGACAGCTACACTGAAGCTTTCTTT
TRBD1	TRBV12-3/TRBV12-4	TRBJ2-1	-	CASSSMDRGINNEQFF	TGTGCCAGCAGTTCCATGGACAGGGGAATAAACAATGAGCAGTTCTTC
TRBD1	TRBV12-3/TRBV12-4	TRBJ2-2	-	CASRGQGNTGELFF	TGTGCCAGCAGGGGACAGGGAAACACCGGGGAGCTGTTTTTT
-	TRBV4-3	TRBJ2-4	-	CASSQDRLAIRNIQYF	TGCGCCAGCAGCCAAGATCGGCTAGCGATTAGGAACATTCAGTACTTC
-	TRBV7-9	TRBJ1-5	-	CASSFGTLSNQPQHF	TGTGCCAGCAGCTTCGGGACCCTTAGCAATCAGCCCCAGCATTTT
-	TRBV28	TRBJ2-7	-	CASSRLPPQAPYEQYF	TGTGCCAGCAGCCGACTACCCCCCCAGGCTCCCTACGAGCAGTACTTC
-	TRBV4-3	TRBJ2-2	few	CASSHLDLFENTGELFF	TGCGCCAGCAGCCACTTAGACCTTTTTGAAAACACCGGGGAGCTGTTTTTT
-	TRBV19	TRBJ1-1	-	CASRDGFVNTEAFF	TGTGCCAGTAGGGATGGATTCGTGAACACTGAAGCTTTCTTT
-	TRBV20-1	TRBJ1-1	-	CSVERGDTEAFF	TGCAGTGTAGAGAGGGGGGACACTGAAGCTTTCTTT
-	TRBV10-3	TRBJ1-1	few	CAISESIRAEAFF	TGTGCCATCAGTGAGTCGATCAGGGCTGAAGCTTTCTTT
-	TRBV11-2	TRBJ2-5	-	CASSLDLSGRETQYF	TGTGCCAGCAGCTTAGATCTCTCGGGGAGAGAGACCCAGTACTTC